Presented here are 24 T cell receptor beta chains from one specimen sequenced in a study of Graves' ophthalmopathy and Graves' hyperthyroidism. The authors amplified TCR beta CDR3 regions from RNA transcripts. After a first-round RT-PCR with HTBI primers, a second-round multiplex PCR was run. TCRdb ran MiXCR on the multiplex PCR reads and lists one entry per CDR3 protein. Seen here are fewer than 400,000 distinct CDR3 sequences, around 19% observed once, and the top ten hold 1.5% to 2%. Sequencing used peripheral blood. Every receptor here comes from a woman aged 18-30 years with Graves' ophthalmopathy.

The chain has TRBV19 and TRBJ1-1; perhaps TRBD1 as D (5 bases). Germline V gene data show CDR1 as LNHDA and CDR2 as SQIVND (reference sequence). This CDR3 comprises 18 residues. V dropped 1 base and J dropped 1 base, with 19 bases sitting between them. The CDR3 region is CASSIVATVNLPNTEAFF. CDR3 nucleotides: TGTGCCAGTAGTATAGTCGCGACAGTCAATTTACCGAACACTGAAGCTTTCTTT. Using reference TRBV19 and TRBJ1-1 for the parts outside the CDR3, the full variable domain is DGGITQSPKYLFRKEGQNVTLSCEQNLNHDAMYWYRQDPGQGLRLIYYSQIVNDFQKGDIAEGYSVSREKKESFPLTVTSAQKNPTAFYLCASSIVATVNLPNTEAFFGQGTRLTVV.

The chain has TRBV30 and TRBJ1-1, with 8 bases fitting TRBD1. V gave up 2 bases and J gave up 3 bases; unmatched junction bases: 2. Germline V gene lookup returns CDR1 GTSNPN and CDR2 SVGIG (reference sequence). The CDR3 is made up of 13 amino acids. The CDR3: CAWSRDRHTEAFF. The CDR3 coding sequence is TGTGCCTGGAGTAGGGACAGGCACACTGAAGCTTTCTTT. The whole variable domain, remainder taken from reference TRBV30 and TRBJ1-1, is SQTIHQWPATLVQPVGSPLSLECTVEGTSNPNLYWYRQAAGRGLQLLFYSVGIGQISSEVPQNLSASRPQDRQFILSSKKLLLSDSGFYLCAWSRDRHTEAFFGQGTRLTVV.

There are many counts of this clonotype. This chain uses TRBV7-2 with TRBJ1-1, with D perhaps matching TRBD1 (5 bases). The V gene lost 1 base and the J gene lost 1 base, with 10 bases spanning the gap. This CDR3 has 15 amino acids. Per germline, CDR1 SGHTA and CDR2 FQGNSA. CDR3 in amino acids: CASSLGGTWNTEAFF. The CDR3 DNA follows: TGTGCCAGCAGCTTAGGAGGGACCTGGAACACTGAAGCTTTCTTT.

The chain employs TRBV12-3 or TRBV12-4 and TRBJ2-7; 16 nucleotides agree with TRBD2. This CDR3 is 17 amino acids long. Trimming removed 5 bases from V and 4 bases from J; junction bases left unmatched: 8. This CDR3 is CASSGLQGLAGGYEQYF. As DNA, the CDR3 is TGTGCCAGCAGTGGGCTCCAGGGACTAGCGGGAGGGTACGAGCAGTACTTC.

This clonotype occurred many times. The J gene is TRBJ1-5, the V gene TRBV7-2, with 8 bases matching TRBD1. The CDR3 runs 15 residues. CDR1 and CDR2 from the germline V gene are SGHTA and FQGNSA. Trimming at V came to 2 bases and at J to 3 bases, leaving 3 bases not matched to a gene. The CDR3 loop is CASSLKTGDNQPQHF. CDR3 nucleotides: TGTGCCAGCAGCTTAAAGACAGGGGACAATCAGCCCCAGCATTTT.

This clonotype was detected many times. The CDR3 DNA is TGTGCCAGCAGCCCCCTGCGGAAAGCGGAAGCTTTCTTT. Translating it yields CASSPLRKAEAFF. The J gene is TRBJ1-1, the V gene TRBV14; unclear D gene. The CDR3 is 13 residues long. The ends were cut back, 4 bases at V and 8 bases at J, with 14 bases in the middle. Per germline, CDR1 SGHDN and CDR2 FVKESK.

This clonotype came up many times. The V call is TRBV7-3, the J call TRBJ2-7; TRBD1 matches at 8 bases. V shed 6 bases and J 6 bases; nucleotides not matched to a gene: 7. Germline CDR1 SGHTA, CDR2 FQGTGA. The CDR3 runs to 13 residues. The CDR3 DNA sequence: TGTGCCAGCAGTAGGACAGGGATTACCGAGCAGTACTTC. It yields the protein CASSRTGITEQYF.

This clonotype was picked up many times. One end of the junction is discordant with germline, which a read error may explain. The chain recombines TRBV7-9 with TRBJ2-7, with D possibly matching TRBD2 (6 bases). The CDR3 extends over 11 amino acids. Per germline, CDR1 SEHNR and CDR2 FQNEAQ (reference sequence). CDR3 loop: CASSGDSERYF. CDR3 bases: TGTGCCAGCAGCGGGGACTCCGAGCGGTACTTC.

This clonotype has a count of ten or more. V gene TRBV20-1 combines with J gene TRBJ1-5; D gene unclear. The V gene's germline CDR1 is DFQATT and CDR2 SNEGSKA (reference sequence). The V gene lost 1 base and the J gene lost 0 bases, with 13 bases spanning the gap. This CDR3 is 16 amino acids long. CDR3 loop: CSARAFERNSNQPQHF. Here the CDR3 DNA reads TGCAGTGCTAGAGCGTTTGAAAGGAATAGCAATCAGCCCCAGCATTTT.

This clonotype came up many times. This rearrangement joins TRBV12-3 or TRBV12-4 to TRBJ2-5; D assignment may be TRBD1 or TRBD2 (6 bases each). The CDR3 is made up of 12 amino acids. V was shortened by 5 bases and J by 5 bases, with 9 bases between the two germline ends. CDR3 sequence (DNA): TGTGCCAGCAGTGGGGGGCACGAGACCCAGTACTTC. Its translation is CASSGGHETQYF.

This clonotype was detected ten times or more. CDR3 bases: TGTGCCAGCAGCCAAGAGGGCTTAACCAAGAATGGCTACACCTTC. This sequence encodes CASSQEGLTKNGYTF. V and J are TRBV4-2 and TRBJ1-2; D is unclear. The germline V and J ends were trimmed by 0 bases and 6 bases, with 14 bases remaining between them. The CDR3 is made up of 15 amino acids. The germline gives CDR1 LGHNA, CDR2 YNFKEQ.

This clonotype was observed at least ten times. V usage is TRBV28 and J usage is TRBJ2-5; D is perhaps TRBD1 (7 bases). The V end lost 5 bases, the J end lost 7 bases, and 20 bases lay between the germline ends. Germline CDR1 and CDR2: MDHEN and SYDVKM. The CDR3 extends over 15 amino acids. The CDR3 DNA follows: TGTGCCAGCAGTCCGCCCAGGGGGGCGCTGGGGACCCAGTACTTC. It translates to CASSPPRGALGTQYF.

This clonotype was detected ten times or more. This chain joins TRBV7-2 and TRBJ1-6; D ambiguous. This CDR3 is built from 15 residues. V gave up 1 base and J gave up 4 bases, with 8 bases separating them. Germline CDR1 is SGHTA and CDR2 is FQGNSA. The CDR3 DNA reads TGTGCCAGCAGCTTAGGGCAGGCTTATAATTCACCCCTCCACTTT. Its translation: CASSLGQAYNSPLHF.

This clonotype was observed at least ten times. The rearrangement joins TRBV19 to TRBJ1-3, with a tentative D call TRBD1 (5 bases). Trimming stripped 10 bases from V and 0 bases from J, with 13 bases between. The CDR3 sequence is 14 residues long. Germline V gene sequence: CDR1 LNHDA, CDR2 SQIVND (reference sequence). As DNA, the CDR3 is TGTGCCACCGCCGGGGGTGACTCTGGAAACACCATATATTTT. The encoded protein is CATAGGDSGNTIYF.

This clonotype was found many times. The CDR3 region is CASSYPMGTHSNQPQHF. The CDR3 coding sequence is TGTGCCAGCAGTTACCCTATGGGAACCCATAGCAATCAGCCCCAGCATTTT. The rearrangement uses TRBV6-2 or TRBV6-3 and TRBJ1-5; D unresolved. Trimming removed 2 bases at V and 0 bases at J, with 14 bases between. CDR1 and CDR2 from the germline V gene are MNHEY and SVGEGT. The CDR3 is 17 residues long.

This sequence joins TRBV24-1 and TRBJ1-2; possible D gene TRBD1, 6 bases. The length of the CDR3 is 14 residues. The germline V and J ends were trimmed by 5 bases and 5 bases, with 14 bases remaining between them. Per germline, CDR1 KGHDR and CDR2 SFDVKD. Written as DNA, the CDR3 is TGTGCCACCAGTGTATCCGGGACATTTTATGGCTACACCTTC. Translated, it gives CATSVSGTFYGYTF.

The table lists this clonotype with many counts. The rearrangement uses TRBV7-9 and TRBJ2-7; maybe TRBD1 (5 bases). The V end lost 4 bases, the J end lost 0 bases, and 16 bases lay between the germline ends. The CDR3 extends over 16 amino acids. Germline assignment: CDR1 SEHNR and CDR2 FQNEAQ (reference sequence). CDR3 sequence (DNA): TGTGCCAGCAGCTCAAGCGAGGACACCCCCTCCTACGAGCAGTACTTC. Protein sequence: CASSSSEDTPSYEQYF.

This clonotype has a count of ten or more. This chain uses TRBV4-3 with TRBJ1-1; possibly TRBD1 for D (6 bases). The CDR3 covers 17 residues. CDR1 and CDR2 (germline): LGHNA, YSLEER. V was cut by 0 bases and J by 4 bases, with 18 bases left in between. The CDR3 is CASSQDLRDTPATEAFF. The CDR3 DNA reads as TGCGCCAGCAGCCAAGATCTTCGGGACACTCCGGCCACTGAAGCTTTCTTT.

J is TRBJ1-3 and V is TRBV6-2 or TRBV6-3, with D unresolved. Deletions cut 2 bases from V and 0 bases from J, with 11 bases between. Per germline, CDR1 MNHEY and CDR2 SVGEGT. CDR3 length equals 16 residues. CDR3 in amino acids: CASSYPPGTSGNTIYF. The CDR3 nucleotides read TGTGCCAGCAGTTACCCGCCGGGAACCTCTGGAAACACCATATATTTT.

This clonotype was counted at least ten times. The chain couples TRBV7-3 to TRBJ1-1; TRBD1 agrees at 10 bases. Unmatched junction bases numbered 3, after V lost 4 bases and J lost 4 bases. CDR3 length: 14 amino acids. Germline V gene sequence: CDR1 SGHTA, CDR2 FQGTGA. The CDR3 DNA is TGTGCCAGCAGCTCCGGGACAGGGGTCACTGAAGCTTTCTTT. Protein sequence: CASSSGTGVTEAFF.

Many counts were recorded for this clonotype. The rearrangement joins TRBV18 to TRBJ2-7, with D tentatively TRBD1 (5 bases). Germline V lookup: CDR1 KGHSH, CDR2 LQKENI. Trimming left V 3 bases short and J 4 bases short, with 13 bases between. There are 14 residues in the CDR3. The CDR3 protein is CASSPTAQGYEQYF. CDR3 nucleotides: TGTGCCAGCTCACCCACAGCGCAGGGTTACGAGCAGTACTTC.

In this sample, this clonotype turned up many times. CDR3 DNA: TGTGCCAGCAGCTCCGGCCACGAGCCATACTTC. This gives the protein CASSSGHEPYF. V usage is TRBV7-2 and J usage is TRBJ2-7; the D is unclear. Trimming pared 4 bases from V and 13 bases from J, leaving 14 bases between. The CDR3 totals 11 residues. CDR1 is SGHTA and CDR2 is FQGNSA in the germline V gene.

This clonotype occurred many times. The genes are TRBV7-2 and TRBJ2-2; TRBD2 matches 14 bases. Losses at the gene ends were 3 bases for V and 6 bases for J; bases not matched to a gene: 9. This CDR3 spans 18 amino acids. CDR1 is SGHTA, CDR2 FQGNSA, per germline. The CDR3 sequence is CASSFLGLAGGLPGELFF. CDR3 DNA sequence: TGTGCCAGCAGCTTCCTAGGACTAGCGGGGGGACTACCCGGGGAGCTGTTTTTT. Based on the CDR3 plus reference TRBV7-2 and TRBJ2-2, the full variable domain is GAGVSQSPSNKVTEKGKDVELRCDPISGHTALYWYRQSLGQGLEFLIYFQGNSAPDKSGLPSDRFSAERTGGSVSTLTIQRTQQEDSAVYLCASSFLGLAGGLPGELFFGEGSRLTVL.

The chain couples TRBV28 to TRBJ2-7; tentative D call: TRBD1 (6 bases). Trimming took 11 bases from V and 2 from J, leaving 19 bases between them. This CDR3 contains 14 residues. Germline V gene sequence: CDR1 MDHEN, CDR2 SYDVKM. CDR3 coding DNA: TGTGCCGGTAGAGACAGGAACCCCCCCTACGAGCAGTACTTC. It is translated as CAGRDRNPPYEQYF.